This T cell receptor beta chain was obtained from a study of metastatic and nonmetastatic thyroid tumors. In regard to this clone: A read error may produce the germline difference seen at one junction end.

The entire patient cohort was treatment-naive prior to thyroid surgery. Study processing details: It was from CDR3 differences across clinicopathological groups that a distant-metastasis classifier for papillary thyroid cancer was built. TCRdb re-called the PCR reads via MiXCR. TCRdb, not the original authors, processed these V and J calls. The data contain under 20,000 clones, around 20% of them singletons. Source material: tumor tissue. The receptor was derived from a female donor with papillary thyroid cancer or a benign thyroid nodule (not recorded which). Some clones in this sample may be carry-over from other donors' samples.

CDR3 DNA sequence: TGTGCCAGCAGTCCAAGCGATCCCTCCAACGAGCAGTACTTC. Protein sequence: CASSPSDPSNEQYF. The chain has TRBV27 and TRBJ2-7; D is uncertain. This CDR3 contains 14 residues. Germline lookup yields CDR1 MNHEY and CDR2 SMNVEV (reference sequence).